This T cell receptor (beta chain) was identified during a study of blood T cell repertoires in COVID-19. Across the study: Samples taken during acute and convalescent COVID-19 were collected in the United States, Italy and Spain.

Libraries were prepared by immunoSEQ multiplex PCR; TCRdb keeps only in-frame clonotypes and omits some of them. The sample shows about 110,000 clones, over 80% of them seen only once. Trimming removed 5 bases from V and 2 bases from J, with 22 bases in between. The CDR3 has 18 amino acids. Germline CDR1 and CDR2: MNHEY and SMNVEV (reference sequence). The origin of this receptor is a human donor in a cohort sampled during active COVID-19. Sequencing was done on a sample of peripheral blood. This chain uses TRBV27 with TRBJ1-3; tentatively, D is TRBD1 (6 bases). The CDR3 loop reads CASSRHGTGSGPGNTIYF. For the CDR3, the DNA is TGTGCCAGCAGTCGCCACGGTACAGGGAGTGGGCCTGGAAACACCATATATTTT.